The 5 T cell receptor beta chains presented below share a single source sample, sequenced in a study of blood T cells in healthy people across ages. Using a J-beta primer mix together with a sample-barcoded 5' primer, a second PCR was run for roughly 7 to 12 cycles. TCRdb itself ran the 5' RACE reads through MiXCR, one entry per CDR3 protein. The sample consists of around 1,600,000 distinct CDR3 sequences, 35% to 45% of them appearing once. Sequenced sample: blood. The source is a woman aged 18 to 35 in good health.

Concerning this clonotype: Its ends do not fully match the called genes, so a read error is possible. This chain joins TRBV20-1 and TRBJ2-5; D possibly matches TRBD1 or TRBD2 (6 bases each). This CDR3 spans 14 amino acids. The germline V gene encodes CDR1 DFQATT and CDR2 SNEGSKA (reference sequence). CDR3 sequence reads: CSARGTKQRVEQYF. The CDR3, as DNA: TGCAGTGCAAGAGGGACAAAGCAGCGGGTAGAGCAGTACTTC.

The chain uses TRBV10-3 and TRBJ1-5, with TRBD1 as a possible D gene (6 bases). V lost 2 bases and J 6 bases, leaving 8 bases between the germline ends. CDR3 length: 13 residues. The V gene's germline CDR1 is ENHRY and CDR2 SYGVKD. This CDR3 is CAISEDRFQPQHF. Here the CDR3 DNA reads TGTGCCATCAGTGAGGACAGGTTTCAGCCCCAGCATTTT.

V and J are TRBV5-1 and TRBJ2-2; D gene ambiguous. There are 11 residues in the CDR3. The V end lost 7 bases, the J end lost 3 bases, and 4 bases lay between the germline ends. CDR1 is SGHRS, CDR2 YFSETQ, per germline. The CDR3 coding sequence is TGCGCCAGCCGCTACACCGGGGAGCTGTTTTTT. Translation gives CASRYTGELFF.

This clonotype was picked up a small number of times. The rearrangement uses TRBV7-9 and TRBJ2-1; 12 bases match TRBD2. The J segment lost 3 bases and the V segment lost 5 bases, leaving 5 bases of the junction unmatched. In germline, CDR1 is SEHNR, CDR2 FQNEAQ (reference sequence). This CDR3 spans 16 amino acids. CDR3 coding DNA: TGTGCCAGCAGCCCCCCTAGCGGGAGGGACTACAATGAGCAGTTCTTC. Encoded protein: CASSPPSGRDYNEQFF.

This clonotype has a handful of counts. J is TRBJ1-2 and V is TRBV20-1; D is unresolved. The CDR3 is made up of 13 amino acids. Germline V lookup: CDR1 DFQATT, CDR2 SNEGSKA (reference sequence). Trimming took off 6 bases at V and 3 bases at J, with 14 bases between the two ends. CDR3 coding DNA: TGCAGTGCCCAATACCCTCCGGACTATGGCTACACCTTC. Translation: CSAQYPPDYGYTF.